A selection of T cell receptor beta chains follows, all from one sample in a study of blood T cell repertoires in COVID-19. TCRdb keeps only in-frame clones here, not all; method: immunoSEQ multiplex PCR. The sample has over 50,000 clones, around 90% seen once. Sample: peripheral blood. These receptor sequences come from a man aged 45 to 65 with active COVID-19. Both conserved end residues are part of each CDR3. A D gene is named only where the DNA matches it firmly. Only part of the rows carry a size: once, few, many, or a class if the clone is expanded.

TRBJ1-5 TRBV11-2 NA NA CASSLDPGSNQPQHF TGTGCCAGCAGCTTAGATCCAGGAAGCAATCAGCCCCAGCATTTT
TRBJ2-3 TRBV5-5 NA NA CASSRSRGTDTQYF TGTGCCAGCAGCCGTAGTCGGGGCACAGATACGCAGTATTTT
TRBJ1-2 TRBV29-1 NA NA CSVQGGYTF TGCAGCGTCCAGGGGGGCTACACCTTC
TRBJ1-4 TRBV19 NA TRBD1 CASSMTPQGVGMEKLFF TGTGCCAGTAGTATGACCCCCCAGGGGGTCGGCATGGAAAAACTGTTTTTT
TRBJ1-5 TRBV12-3/TRBV12-4 NA NA CASSLQGQPQHF TGTGCCAGCAGTCTACAGGGTCAGCCCCAGCATTTT
TRBJ1-6 TRBV5-4 once NA CASSFPAGDNSPLHF TGTGCCAGCAGCTTTCCCGCAGGGGATAATTCACCCCTCCACTTT
TRBJ1-4 TRBV7-6 NA NA CASSLAYASELFF TGTGCCAGCAGCTTAGCGTATGCTTCGGAACTGTTTTTT
TRBJ2-7 TRBV20-1 NA NA CSASPSYEQYF TGCAGTGCTAGCCCCAGCTACGAGCAGTACTTC
TRBJ2-7 TRBV4-1 NA NA CASSQVRGRDSTEQYF TGCGCCAGCAGCCAAGTACGGGGCAGGGACTCGACCGAGCAGTACTTC
TRBJ1-2 TRBV14 NA NA CASSHEQNYGYTF TGTGCCAGCAGCCACGAACAGAACTATGGCTACACCTTC
TRBJ2-1 TRBV5-6 NA NA CASSNGGRSYNEQFF TGTGCCAGCAGTAACGGGGGTAGGTCCTACAATGAGCAGTTCTTC
TRBJ1-1 TRBV6-5 NA TRBD1 CASSDRDSGTEAFF TGTGCCAGCAGCGATCGGGACAGCGGGACTGAAGCTTTCTTT
TRBJ2-3 TRBV5-4 NA NA CASSLGRGYTDTQYF TGTGCCAGCAGCTTGGGTCGGGGGTACACAGATACGCAGTATTTT
TRBJ1-5 TRBV5-8 few NA CASSSGQYYSNQPQHF TGTGCCAGCAGCTCAGGACAGTATTATAGCAATCAGCCCCAGCATTTT
TRBJ1-1 TRBV9 NA NA CASSVGGGLKFGTEAFF TGTGCCAGCAGCGTGGGAGGGGGGCTCAAATTCGGCACTGAAGCTTTCTTT
TRBJ1-4 TRBV7-9 NA NA CASRRSTVRSEKLFF TGTGCCAGCAGGCGTTCGACAGTTAGGAGTGAAAAACTGTTTTTT
TRBJ1-5 TRBV5-8 NA NA CASSLEPGQPQHF TGTGCCAGCAGCTTGGAACCGGGTCAGCCCCAGCATTTT
TRBJ1-1 TRBV4-1 few NA CASSQEIRPNTEAFF TGCGCCAGCAGCCAAGAGATCAGGCCGAACACTGAAGCTTTCTTT
TRBJ1-4 TRBV7-9 NA NA CASSLTLEGVSEKLFF TGTGCCAGCAGCTTAACTCTCGAGGGGGTTAGTGAAAAACTGTTTTTT
TRBJ1-1 TRBV6-6 NA NA CASSYPEETVKAFF TGTGCCAGCAGCTATCCCGAAGAGACAGTTAAAGCTTTCTTT
TRBJ2-3 TRBV7-2 NA TRBD2 CASSFTSGVADTQYF TGTGCCAGCAGCTTTACTAGCGGGGTGGCAGATACGCAGTATTTT
TRBJ1-2 TRBV5-1 NA NA CASTEEGYGYTF TGCGCCAGCACCGAGGAGGGCTATGGCTACACCTTC
TRBJ1-1 TRBV19 NA NA CASSPPGWRDTEAFF TGTGCCAGTAGTCCGCCGGGCTGGAGGGACACTGAAGCTTTCTTT
TRBJ1-2 TRBV4-1 NA NA CASSQDPLTPVEGYGYTF TGCGCCAGCAGCCAAGACCCACTAACTCCGGTAGAGGGCTATGGCTACACCTTC
TRBJ2-2 TRBV15 NA NA CATSRDPGPNTGELFF TGTGCCACCAGCAGAGATCCAGGCCCGAACACCGGGGAGCTGTTTTTT
TRBJ2-2 TRBV6-1 NA TRBD2 CASSVLAGGGTGELFF TGTGCCAGCAGTGTACTAGCGGGGGGTGGTACCGGGGAGCTGTTTTTT
TRBJ1-1 TRBV11-1 NA NA CASSFQENTEAFF TGTGCCAGCAGCTTCCAGGAGAACACTGAAGCTTTCTTT
TRBJ1-2 TRBV3-1/TRBV3-2 NA NA CASSQARGDYGYTF TGTGCCAGCAGCCAGGCCAGGGGTGACTATGGCTACACCTTC
TRBJ2-7 TRBV2 NA NA CASSQTGAYEQYF TGTGCCAGCAGCCAGACAGGCGCCTACGAGCAGTACTTC
TRBJ2-1 TRBV18 NA NA CASSRNRGGIISYNEQFF TGTGCCAGCTCCCGGAACAGGGGAGGAATAATCTCCTACAATGAGCAGTTCTTC
TRBJ1-5 TRBV5-6 few TRBD1 CASSWGGTGHQPQHF TGTGCCAGCAGCTGGGGCGGGACAGGGCATCAGCCCCAGCATTTT
TRBJ2-2 TRBV5-6 NA TRBD2 CASKGGTNTGELFF TGTGCCTCTAAGGGAGGGACGAACACCGGGGAGCTGTTTTTT
TRBJ2-3 TRBV11-2 once TRBD2 CASSPGASGGFMYTQYF TGTGCCAGCAGCCCCGGAGCTAGCGGGGGGTTCATGTATACGCAGTATTTT
TRBJ1-2 TRBV10-3 NA NA CAIGQSSNYGYTF TGTGCCATCGGACAGTCTTCTAACTATGGCTACACCTTC
TRBJ2-1 TRBV10-3 NA TRBD2 CAIRPLAGAQGEQFF TGTGCCATCAGACCTTTAGCGGGGGCCCAGGGGGAGCAGTTCTTC
TRBJ2-7 TRBV6-5 NA TRBD2 CASSPGLAGNEQYF TGTGCCAGCAGCCCGGGACTAGCGGGGAACGAGCAGTACTTC